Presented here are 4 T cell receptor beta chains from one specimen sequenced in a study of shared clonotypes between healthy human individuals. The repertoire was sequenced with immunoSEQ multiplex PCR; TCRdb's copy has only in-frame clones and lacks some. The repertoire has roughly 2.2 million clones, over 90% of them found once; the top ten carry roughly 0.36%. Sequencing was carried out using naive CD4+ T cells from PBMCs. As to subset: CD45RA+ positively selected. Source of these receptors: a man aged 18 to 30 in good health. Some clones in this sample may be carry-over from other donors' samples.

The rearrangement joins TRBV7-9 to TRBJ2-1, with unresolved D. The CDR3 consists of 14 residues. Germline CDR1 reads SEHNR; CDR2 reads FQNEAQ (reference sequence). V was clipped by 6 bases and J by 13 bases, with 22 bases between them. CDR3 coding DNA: TGTGCCAGCAGTCCTAAACGTATCGACCAAATTCAGTTCTTC. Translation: CASSPKRIDQIQFF.

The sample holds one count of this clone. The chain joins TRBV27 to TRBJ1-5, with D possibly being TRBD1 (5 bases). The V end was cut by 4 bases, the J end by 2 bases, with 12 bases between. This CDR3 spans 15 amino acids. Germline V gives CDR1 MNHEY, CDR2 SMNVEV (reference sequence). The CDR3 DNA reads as TGTGCCAGCAGTTCACAGGTCTTGGGCAATCAGCCCCAGCATTTT. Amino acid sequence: CASSSQVLGNQPQHF.

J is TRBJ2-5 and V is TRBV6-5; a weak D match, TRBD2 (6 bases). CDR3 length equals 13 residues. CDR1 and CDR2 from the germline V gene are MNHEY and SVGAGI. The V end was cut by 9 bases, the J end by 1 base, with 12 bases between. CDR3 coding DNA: TGTGCCAGTCATAGCGGAATCCAAGAGACCCAGTACTTC. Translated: CASHSGIQETQYF.

The CDR3 region has the DNA TGTGCCAGCAGTGGCGGAGTCCCAGATACGCAGTATTTT. Amino acid sequence: CASSGGVPDTQYF. The chain carries TRBV28 and TRBJ2-3; D not resolved. The length of the CDR3 is 13 residues. Germline V gives CDR1 MDHEN, CDR2 SYDVKM. Trimming cost V 5 bases and J 4 bases, with 10 bases left between them.